The entry below describes one TCR beta chain. The clone's antigen remains unknown. No qualities accompany the bases; no much larger clone lies one base away. The Qiagen DNeasy kit was used to extract genomic DNA from unsorted PBMCs and from the negatively selected CD4+ and CD8+ fractions. TCR beta CDR3 regions were subjected to amplification by immunoSEQ multiplex PCR with primers that anneal to V and J segments. A synthetic immune receptor repertoire was used to minimize amplification bias, and remaining bias was computationally removed after sequencing. For the original study's pipeline: Repertoire diversity was quantified as the Shannon entropy index using custom Python scripts. Unsorted, CD4+ and CD8+ repertoires were analyzed separately, except for combined analyses in which CD4+ and CD8+ sequences were merged in silico. A clone was considered expanded if an increase in frequency of at least 2-fold after treatment relative to C1D1 was found, and a pseudocount of 0.5 was applied to clones undetected at baseline. Singleton clones were defined as clones with 0 or 1 copy at C1D1, and non-singleton clones were defined as clones with 2 or more copies. Clones expanded in unsorted samples were labelled as CD4+, CD8+ or unknown by matching protein sequences in sorted samples from the same patient. Diversity changes from C1D1 to C4D1 were tested in paired samples using Wilcoxon tests. Entries here come from immuneACCESS through TCRdb and include only in-frame sequences with V and J called. Some clones fail to appear in such tables; in the studies checked, an unresolved V gene covers under half of the shortfall, and the cause of the remainder is unknown. For V, J and clone size, that table is used; D and trimming come from the DNA. The sample table records roughly 9,900 clones; approximately 90% of these occur just once. Roughly 14% of the sample goes to the ten largest clones.

The sample is drawn from a study of PD-1 blockade in classical Hodgkin lymphoma (dated by TCRdb to about 2020). For the wider study: Nivolumab dosing was 3 mg/kg intravenously every 2 weeks, continuing until either disease progression or unacceptable toxicity. A peripheral blood immune signature of response to PD-1 blockade in classical Hodgkin lymphoma was defined using TCR beta sequencing and CyTOF.

From the germline V gene (reference sequence), CDR1 is LNHDA and CDR2 is SQIVND. The CDR3 numbers 14 residues from cysteine through phenylalanine. Of the read, only the CDR3 DNA is kept; its 42 bases are in frame from base 1. Trimming accounts for 3 bases at V and 5 bases at J, while the number of junction bases matched to no gene is 4. Paper-wide results and their limitations: Baseline TCR diversity was reported to be lower in newly diagnosed patients than in healthy donors, and even lower in relapsed/refractory patients. Diversity was lower in patients who began nivolumab less than 1 year after ASCT, so these patients were left out of later analyses to avoid confounding by immune reconstitution. Trial patients with a complete response had baseline diversity similar to that of newly diagnosed patients, while partial responders and progressors had significantly lower diversity. CD4+ but not CD8+ TCR diversity rose significantly by C4D1 (p=0.0027 vs p=0.16), most apparent in complete responders (p=0.02). The study was restricted to a single clinical trial cohort, and the causes of repertoire differences, possibly disease activity or prior therapy, were left undefined.

Interpreted using the paper, the time point label stands for: cycle 1 day 1 (C1D1), immediately before nivolumab initiation. Relapse after autologous stem cell transplantation had occurred in all trial patients, and cohorts A, B and C were distinguished by prior brentuximab vedotin exposure. The trial cohort comprised 56 patients with relapsed/refractory classical Hodgkin lymphoma whose best overall responses were complete response, partial response or progressive disease. In the multi-cohort phase II CheckMate 205 trial, trial patients received single-agent nivolumab. Best overall response was determined by an independent review committee according to the 2007 International Working Group response criteria. Trial PBMCs were collected immediately before nivolumab initiation (C1D1) and during therapy at cycle 2 day 1 and cycle 4 day 1. Peripheral blood was collected in 8 mL Vacutainer Cell Preparation Tubes, from which PBMCs were isolated by centrifugation and then cryopreserved.

This receptor was obtained from a human donor with classical Hodgkin lymphoma. The chain uses TRBV19 and TRBJ2-7; TRBD2 fits 10 bases in the junction. Sequenced here: peripheral blood mononuclear cells (PBMCs), sampled at baseline. The CDR3 is CASSMTGTSDEQYF. The bases read TGTGCCAGTAGTATGACCGGGACTAGCGACGAGCAGTACTTC.